Below are 28 T cell receptor beta chains sequenced from a single sample in a study of molecular identifiers for immune sequencing clone quantification. TCRdb recomputed calls from the PCR reads with MiXCR, one row per CDR3 protein. Here the sample spans about 300,000 distinct CDR3 sequences, about a fifth being singletons. Input material: naive CD8+ T cells from blood, with Jurkat cell RNA spiked in. The sample's subset: FACS-sorted CD8+CD4-CCR7+CD45RA+ naive T cells. These receptors all come from a human donor in good health. Some libraries in this study had Jurkat cell RNA spiked in.

This clonotype has at least ten counts. The DNA of the CDR3 is TGCAGTGCTAGGCCGGTTTTGTCGGGCCCGGGGAAGAATGAGCAGTTCTTC. Its protein product is CSARPVLSGPGKNEQFF. The chain uses TRBV20-1 and TRBJ2-1; tentative D call: TRBD2 (5 bases). Germline V gene sequence: CDR1 DFQATT, CDR2 SNEGSKA (reference sequence). This CDR3 spans 17 amino acids. The V and J ends lost 3 bases and 7 bases respectively, with 25 bases between them.

As to this clonotype: A much larger clone differs by one base, so this may be a read error. The CDR3 does not end in the conserved phenylalanine or tryptophan, so this is likely a read error. The CDR3 DNA sequence: TGCGCCAGCAGCGCGGGACAGGGGATCGTCACTGAAGCTTTCTCT. Amino acid sequence: CASSAGQGIVTEAFS. The chain carries TRBV4-3 and TRBJ1-1, with TRBD1 identical over 10 bases. The CDR3 has 15 residues. The V gene end was trimmed by 5 bases and the J gene end by 4 bases; junction bases not matched to a gene: 7. Germline CDR1 reads LGHNA; CDR2 reads YSLEER.

Ten or more counts support this clonotype. This rearrangement joins TRBV6-8 to TRBJ2-7; TRBD2 is a possible D gene (5 bases). V lost 2 bases to trimming and J lost 2 bases, with 10 bases between them. The germline V gene has CDR1 MNHGY and CDR2 SAAAGT. The CDR3 totals 14 residues. The CDR3: CASSYPEVTYEQYF. The CDR3 region has the DNA TGTGCCAGCAGTTACCCGGAGGTCACCTACGAGCAGTACTTC.

This clonotype was detected a few times. This chain uses TRBV5-1 with TRBJ2-3; either TRBD1 or TRBD2 may fit D (5 bases each). Trimming took off 0 bases at V and 11 bases at J, with 19 bases between the two ends. The CDR3 covers 15 residues. Germline CDR1 is SGHRS and CDR2 is YFSETQ. CDR3: CASSLAGGLGRMQYF. In nucleotides, the CDR3 is TGCGCCAGCAGCTTGGCTGGGGGATTGGGGCGGATGCAGTATTTT. The whole variable domain, filled in from reference TRBV5-1 and TRBJ2-3, reads KAGVTQTPRYLIKTRGQQVTLSCSPISGHRSVSWYQQTPGQGLQFLFEYFSETQRNKGNFPGRFSGRQFSNSRSEMNVSTLELGDSALYLCASSLAGGLGRMQYFGPGTRLTVL.

Remarks on this clonotype: Given the absence of the conserved phenylalanine or tryptophan at the CDR3 end, a read error is likely. The chain is built from TRBV6-2 or TRBV6-3 and TRBJ2-7; 7 bases align to TRBD1. J lost 2 bases, V lost 2 bases, and 0 bases had no gene match. The V gene's germline CDR1 is MNHEY and CDR2 SVGEGT. The CDR3 consists of 13 residues. The CDR3 DNA reads as TGTGCCAGCAGTTACGACAGGGCCTACGAGCAGTACCTC. It translates to CASSYDRAYEQYL.

This clonotype was detected many times. The chain couples TRBV28 to TRBJ1-5; 8 bases are a match to TRBD1. The ends lost 3 bases at V and 0 bases at J; junction bases unmatched: 7. Germline V gives CDR1 MDHEN, CDR2 SYDVKM. The CDR3 loop spans 17 amino acids. The CDR3 loop is CASSFNPGQGSNQPQHF. The CDR3 bases are TGTGCCAGCAGTTTCAATCCCGGACAGGGTAGCAATCAGCCCCAGCATTTT.

This clonotype was observed many times. V and J are TRBV2 and TRBJ2-1; D may be TRBD1 (5 bases). The germline CDR1 and CDR2 sequences are SNHLY and FYNNEI. The CDR3 has 8 residues. Trimming stripped 11 bases from V and 10 bases from J, with 6 bases between. CDR3 bases: TGTGCCGGGGCGGAGCAGTTCTTC. Translated: CAGAEQFF.

Of note for this clonotype: This clone may be a read error of a much larger clone one base away. The V and J genes are TRBV5-3 and TRBJ2-7; D is possibly TRBD1 (6 bases). TRBV5-3 is annotated as an ORF whose role is uncertain. CDR3 length: 14 residues. CDR3 DNA: TGTGCCAGCAGCTTGGCCGGACAGACCTGGGAGCAGTACTTC. It codes for CASSLAGQTWEQYF.

This clonotype appeared many times. This chain uses TRBV13 with TRBJ2-5; D is unclear. The CDR3 loop spans 13 amino acids. Trimming stripped 3 bases from V and 3 bases from J, with 8 bases between. Per the germline V gene, CDR1 is PRHDT and CDR2 is FYEKMQ (reference sequence). This CDR3 reads CASSFTGEETQYF. For the CDR3, the DNA is TGTGCCAGCAGCTTTACTGGGGAAGAGACCCAGTACTTC.

A word on this clonotype: This may be a read error: a much more frequent sequence differs by one nucleotide. The V gene is TRBV5-1, the J gene TRBJ2-7, with D perhaps TRBD2 (5 bases). Germline V gene data show CDR1 as SGHRS and CDR2 as YFSETQ. This CDR3 comprises 15 residues. CDR3 region: CAGSLGAPPVYEQYF. The CDR3 bases are TGCGCCGGCAGCTTGGGAGCCCCGCCCGTGTACGAGCAGTACTTC.

This clonotype was recorded at least ten times. V gene TRBV3-1 combines with J gene TRBJ2-4; 7 bases map to TRBD1. The junction had 13 bases not matched to a gene; V was cut back by 4 bases and J by 16 bases. This CDR3 is built from 13 residues. The germline CDR1 and CDR2 sequences are LGHDT and YNNKEL (reference sequence). CDR3 DNA sequence: TGTGCCAGCAGCCCCGGACAGGAGGCCCCTCTATACTTC. It encodes CASSPGQEAPLYF.

A note on this clonotype: A much larger clone differs by one base, so this may be a read error. The chain uses TRBV6-2 or TRBV6-3 and TRBJ1-1; D not certain. V gave up 0 bases and J gave up 11 bases, with 10 bases separating them. The CDR3 length is 12 residues. Per germline, CDR1 MNHEY and CDR2 SVGEGT. CDR3 loop: CASSYSAVAAFF. The DNA for the CDR3 is TGTGCCAGCAGTTACTCGGCAGTTGCGGCTTTCTTT.

This clonotype was observed many times. This rearrangement joins TRBV15 to TRBJ2-1; 8 nucleotides match TRBD1. After removal of 4 bases from V and 5 bases from J, the junction contained 10 bases not matched to a gene. Germline lookup yields CDR1 LNHNV and CDR2 YYDKDF (reference sequence). The CDR3 spans 16 residues. The CDR3 is CATSIFSGTGDNEQFF. CDR3 sequence (DNA): TGTGCCACCAGCATTTTTTCCGGGACAGGAGACAATGAGCAGTTCTTC.

The V and J genes are TRBV5-4 and TRBJ1-1; D is unresolved. The CDR3 is made up of 15 amino acids. Germline assignment: CDR1 SGHNT and CDR2 YYREEE (reference sequence). Trimming shortened V by 0 bases and J by 4 bases, and 13 bases separated the two germline ends. The CDR3 loop reads CASSLEGSMSTEAFF. Here the CDR3 DNA reads TGTGCCAGCAGCTTGGAAGGATCAATGAGCACTGAAGCTTTCTTT.

About this clonotype: This may be a read error, as it is one base from a much larger clone. The gene calls are TRBV20-1 and TRBJ1-5; TRBD1 matches at 8 bases. The CDR3 runs 18 residues. Germline lookup yields CDR1 DFQATT and CDR2 SNEGSKA (reference sequence). As DNA, the CDR3 is TGCCGTGCCTATGAAGGACAGGGACTCCCTTTTAGCAATCAGCCCCAGCATTTT. Translated, it gives CRAYEGQGLPFSNQPQHF.

This clonotype was found many times. This CDR3 is CASSPRFDGDEQYF. CDR3 bases: TGTGCCAGCAGCCCTCGTTTCGACGGGGACGAGCAGTACTTC. The rearrangement joins TRBV7-3 to TRBJ2-7; tentatively, D is TRBD2 (5 bases). The CDR3 is made up of 14 amino acids. The germline V gene has CDR1 SGHTA and CDR2 FQGTGA. The V end lost 5 bases, the J end lost 5 bases, and 16 bases lay between the germline ends.

This clonotype was seen many times. V usage is TRBV12-5 and J usage is TRBJ2-7; D assignment may be TRBD1 or TRBD2 (5 bases each). The CDR3 contains 15 residues. The germline V gene encodes CDR1 LGHNT and CDR2 FRNRAP. Trimming removed 7 bases at V and 4 bases at J, with 20 bases between. The CDR3, as DNA: TGTGCTAGTGCCTCGGCCGGGCAGGGAGTTTACGAGCAGTACTTC. The encoded protein is CASASAGQGVYEQYF. Looking up the rest from reference TRBV12-5 and TRBJ2-7 gives the full variable domain: DARVTQTPRHKVTEMGQEVTMRCQPILGHNTVFWYRQTMMQGLELLAYFRNRAPLDDSGMPKDRFSAEMPDATLATLKIQPSEPRDSAVYFCASASAGQGVYEQYFGPGTRLTVT.

This clonotype was recorded many times. The J gene is TRBJ2-3, the V gene TRBV13; no firm D call. Germline values: CDR1 PRHDT, CDR2 FYEKMQ (reference sequence). This CDR3 spans 14 amino acids. V lost 4 bases, J lost 4 bases, and 12 bases lay in between. Here the CDR3 reads CASSSLSKADTQYF. For the CDR3, the DNA is TGTGCCAGCAGCTCCCTAAGCAAGGCAGATACGCAGTATTTT.

The genes are TRBV27 and TRBJ2-7; a possible D gene is TRBD2 (5 bases). V shed 1 base and J shed 6 bases, with 13 bases lying between them. The germline V gene encodes CDR1 MNHEY and CDR2 SMNVEV (reference sequence). CDR3 length: 14 amino acids. The CDR3 DNA reads TGTGCCAGCAGTTTATACGAGGGTCTGAGCGAGCAGTACTTC. It codes for CASSLYEGLSEQYF.

The table lists this clonotype with many counts. The chain has TRBV5-4 and TRBJ2-7, with D possibly being TRBD1 or TRBD2 (5 bases each). This CDR3 region has 13 residues. The V end lost 3 bases, the J end lost 1 base, and 8 bases lay between the germline ends. Germline CDR1 is SGHNT and CDR2 is YYREEE (reference sequence). The CDR3 is CASSWWGSYEQYF. For the CDR3, the DNA is TGTGCCAGCAGCTGGTGGGGGTCCTACGAGCAGTACTTC.

This clonotype was counted many times. The chain carries TRBV5-6 and TRBJ2-7; unclear D gene. Germline V lookup: CDR1 SGHDT, CDR2 YYEEEE. There are 11 residues in the CDR3. Trimming removed 0 bases from V and 6 bases from J, with 4 bases in between. CDR3 bases: TGTGCCAGCAGCTTGGTCTCCGAGCAGTACTTC. Translated, it gives CASSLVSEQYF.

This clonotype has ten or more counts. J is TRBJ1-3 and V is TRBV6-5; D is unresolved. The germline V and J ends were trimmed by 2 bases and 3 bases, with 14 bases remaining between them. Looked up from germline, CDR1 is MNHEY and CDR2 is SVGAGI. There are 16 residues in the CDR3. CDR3 sequence reads: CASSYRFRSHGNTIYF. The CDR3 DNA reads TGTGCCAGCAGTTACAGGTTCAGGTCCCATGGAAACACCATATATTTT.

To note about this clonotype: This sequence may be a read error, since a much larger clone differs from it by one base. This chain connects TRBV29-1 to TRBJ2-1; 10 bases are a match to TRBD2. The germline gives CDR1 SQVTM, CDR2 ANQGSEA. This CDR3 has 15 amino acids. The DNA for the CDR3 is TGCAGCGTTGCCTGGAGAACTAGCGGGAAGAATGAGCGGTTCTTC. Residues: CSVAWRTSGKNERFF.

This clonotype was recorded many times. The rearrangement links TRBV30 to TRBJ2-1; 7 bases are shared with TRBD2. CDR3 size: 13 residues. V was clipped by 5 bases and J by 0 bases; unmatched bases: 1. Per the germline V gene, CDR1 is GTSNPN and CDR2 is SVGIG (reference sequence). The CDR3 nucleotides are TGTGCCTGGGGGAGGGGCTCCTACAATGAGCAGTTCTTC. It is translated as CAWGRGSYNEQFF. Looking up the rest from reference TRBV30 and TRBJ2-1 gives the full variable domain: SQTIHQWPATLVQPVGSPLSLECTVEGTSNPNLYWYRQAAGRGLQLLFYSVGIGQISSEVPQNLSASRPQDRQFILSSKKLLLSDSGFYLCAWGRGSYNEQFFGPGTRLTVL.

This clonotype showed up just a few times. The chain recombines TRBV20-1 with TRBJ2-3; D is possibly TRBD2 (6 bases). V was cut by 0 bases and J by 2 bases, with 21 bases left in between. This CDR3 is built from 18 residues. CDR1 DFQATT and CDR2 SNEGSKA come from the germline V gene (reference sequence). CDR3 bases: TGCAGTGCTAGAGATCAGTCCCCTGTAGCGGTCATCACAGATACGCAGTATTTT. It translates to CSARDQSPVAVITDTQYF.

At least ten counts were recorded for this clonotype. The rearrangement uses TRBV24-1 and TRBJ2-3, with 11 nucleotides matching TRBD2. V was pared by 4 bases and J by 1 base, with 3 bases of the junction left unmatched. CDR3 length: 16 amino acids. Germline assignment: CDR1 KGHDR and CDR2 SFDVKD. Written as DNA, the CDR3 is TGTGCCACCAGTGAGGCGACTAGCGGGGGCACAGATACGCAGTATTTT. This translates into CATSEATSGGTDTQYF.

With respect to this clonotype: As the CDR3 is not closed by the conserved phenylalanine or tryptophan, this likely results from a read error. V and J are TRBV12-3 or TRBV12-4 and TRBJ2-6, with a tentative D call TRBD2 (6 bases). The CDR3 sequence is 20 residues long. V was shortened by 3 bases and J by 1 base, with 22 bases between the two germline ends. CDR3 sequence (DNA): TGTGCCAGCAGTTTCATCCCAACGGGGGTCGCGGGTTCTGGGGCCAACGTCCTGACTCTC. It specifies CASSFIPTGVAGSGANVLTL.

There are many counts of this clonotype. The V call is TRBV6-5, the J call TRBJ2-2; D unclear. Per germline, CDR1 MNHEY and CDR2 SVGAGI. Trimming shortened V by 1 base and J by 4 bases, and 10 bases separated the two germline ends. The CDR3 is 15 residues long. For the CDR3, the DNA is TGTGCCAGCAGTTACTTTACAGAGAGCACCGGGGAGCTGTTTTTT. Its translation: CASSYFTESTGELFF.